This TCR beta chain was obtained from a study of T cell changes during pregnancy in multiple sclerosis. Clones were sequenced by immunoSEQ multiplex PCR, and TCRdb holds only the in-frame ones, with some missing. This sample carries approximately 48,000 clones, about 90% of them seen once, and the ten largest clones take 0.39%. V dropped 3 bases and J dropped 6; count of bases not matched to a gene: 12. Germline V gene lookup returns CDR1 SGHRS and CDR2 YFSETQ. The CDR3 is 16 amino acids. This material consisted of CD4+ T cells from peripheral blood mononuclear cells, taken after pregnancy. The receptor was isolated from a female donor with multiple sclerosis, enrolled in a pregnancy study. The chain carries TRBV5-1 and TRBJ2-1; TRBD1 matches 7 bases. CDR3 sequence reads: CASSWQSGTVLNEQFF. CDR3 DNA sequence: TGCGCCAGCAGCTGGCAATCCGGGACAGTACTCAATGAGCAGTTCTTC. Complete variable domain (other parts from reference TRBV5-1 and TRBJ2-1): KAGVTQTPRYLIKTRGQQVTLSCSPISGHRSVSWYQQTPGQGLQFLFEYFSETQRNKGNFPGRFSGRQFSNSRSEMNVSTLELGDSALYLCASSWQSGTVLNEQFFGPGTRLTVL.